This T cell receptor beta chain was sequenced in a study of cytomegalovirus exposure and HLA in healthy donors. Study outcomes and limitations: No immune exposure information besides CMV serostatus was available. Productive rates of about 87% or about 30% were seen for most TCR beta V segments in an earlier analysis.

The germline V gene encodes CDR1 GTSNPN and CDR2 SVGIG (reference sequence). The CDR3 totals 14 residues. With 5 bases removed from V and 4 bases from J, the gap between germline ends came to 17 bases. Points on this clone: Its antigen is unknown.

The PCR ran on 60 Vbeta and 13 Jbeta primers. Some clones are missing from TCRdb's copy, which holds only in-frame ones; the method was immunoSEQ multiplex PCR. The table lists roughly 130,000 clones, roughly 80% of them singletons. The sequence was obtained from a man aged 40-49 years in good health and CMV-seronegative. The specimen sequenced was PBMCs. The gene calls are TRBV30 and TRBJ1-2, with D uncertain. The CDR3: CAWAPRNYLYGYTF. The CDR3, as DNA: TGTGCCTGGGCCCCCCGAAACTACCTCTATGGCTACACCTTC. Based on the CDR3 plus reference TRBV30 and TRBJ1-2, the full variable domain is SQTIHQWPATLVQPVGSPLSLECTVEGTSNPNLYWYRQAAGRGLQLLFYSVGIGQISSEVPQNLSASRPQDRQFILSSKKLLLSDSGFYLCAWAPRNYLYGYTFGSGTRLTVV.